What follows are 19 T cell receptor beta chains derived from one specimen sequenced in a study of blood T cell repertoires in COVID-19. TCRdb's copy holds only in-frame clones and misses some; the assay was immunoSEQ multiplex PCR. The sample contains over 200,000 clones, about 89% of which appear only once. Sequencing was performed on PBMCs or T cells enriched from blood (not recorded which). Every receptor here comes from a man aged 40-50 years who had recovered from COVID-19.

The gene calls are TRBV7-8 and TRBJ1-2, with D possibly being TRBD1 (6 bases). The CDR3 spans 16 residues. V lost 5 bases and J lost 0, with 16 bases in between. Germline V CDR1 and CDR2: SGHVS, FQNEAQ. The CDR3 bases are TGTGCCAGCAGCCCTCGCGGGGGGGCCGCTAACTATGGCTACACCTTC. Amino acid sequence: CASSPRGGAANYGYTF.

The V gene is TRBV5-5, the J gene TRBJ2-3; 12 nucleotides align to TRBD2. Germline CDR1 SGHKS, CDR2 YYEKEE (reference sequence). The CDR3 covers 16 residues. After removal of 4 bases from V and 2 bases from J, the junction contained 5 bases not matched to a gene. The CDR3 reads CASSTGLAGNTDTQYF. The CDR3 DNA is TGTGCCAGCAGCACTGGACTAGCGGGAAACACAGATACGCAGTATTTT.

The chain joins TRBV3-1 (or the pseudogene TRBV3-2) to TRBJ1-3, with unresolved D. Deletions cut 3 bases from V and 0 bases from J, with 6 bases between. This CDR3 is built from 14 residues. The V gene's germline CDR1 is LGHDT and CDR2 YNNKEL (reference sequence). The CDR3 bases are TGTGCCAGCAGCCAGAGGAACTCTGGAAACACCATATATTTT. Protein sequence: CASSQRNSGNTIYF.

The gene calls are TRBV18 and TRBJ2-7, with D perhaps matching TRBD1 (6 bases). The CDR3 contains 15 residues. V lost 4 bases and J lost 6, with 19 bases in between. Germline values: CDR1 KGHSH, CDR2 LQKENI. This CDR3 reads CASSRQGFPPGEQYF. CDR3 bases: TGTGCCAGCTCACGCCAGGGGTTTCCCCCCGGCGAGCAGTACTTC.

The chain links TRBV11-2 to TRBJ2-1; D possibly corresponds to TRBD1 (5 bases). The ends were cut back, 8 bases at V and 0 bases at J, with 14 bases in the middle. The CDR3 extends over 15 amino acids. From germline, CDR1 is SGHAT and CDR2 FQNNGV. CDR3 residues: CASSGLGASYNEQFF. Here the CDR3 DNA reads TGTGCCAGCTCAGGGCTTGGGGCCTCCTACAATGAGCAGTTCTTC.

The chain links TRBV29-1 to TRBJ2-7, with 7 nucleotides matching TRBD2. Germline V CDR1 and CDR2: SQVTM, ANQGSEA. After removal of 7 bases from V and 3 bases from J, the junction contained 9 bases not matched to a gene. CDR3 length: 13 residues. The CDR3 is CSADVGGDYEQYF. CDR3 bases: TGCAGCGCCGATGTGGGGGGGGACTACGAGCAGTACTTC.

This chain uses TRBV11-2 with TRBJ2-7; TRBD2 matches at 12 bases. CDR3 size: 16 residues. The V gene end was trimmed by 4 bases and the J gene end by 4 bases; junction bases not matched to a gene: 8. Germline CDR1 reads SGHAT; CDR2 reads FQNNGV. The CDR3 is CASSSTLGLAGYEQYF. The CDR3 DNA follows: TGTGCCAGCAGCTCGACGCTTGGACTAGCGGGATACGAGCAGTACTTC.

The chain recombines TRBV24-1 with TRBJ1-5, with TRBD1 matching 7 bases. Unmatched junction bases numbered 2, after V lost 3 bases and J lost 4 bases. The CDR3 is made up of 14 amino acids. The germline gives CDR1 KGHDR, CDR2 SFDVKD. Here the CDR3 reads CATSDGQENQPQHF. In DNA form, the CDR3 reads TGTGCCACCAGTGATGGACAGGAAAATCAGCCCCAGCATTTT.

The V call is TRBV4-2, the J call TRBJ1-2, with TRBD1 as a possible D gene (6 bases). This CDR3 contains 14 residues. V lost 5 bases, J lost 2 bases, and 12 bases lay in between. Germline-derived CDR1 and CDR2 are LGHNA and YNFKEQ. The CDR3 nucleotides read TGTGCCAGCAGCTATGACGGACAGAACTATGGCTACACCTTC. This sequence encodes CASSYDGQNYGYTF.

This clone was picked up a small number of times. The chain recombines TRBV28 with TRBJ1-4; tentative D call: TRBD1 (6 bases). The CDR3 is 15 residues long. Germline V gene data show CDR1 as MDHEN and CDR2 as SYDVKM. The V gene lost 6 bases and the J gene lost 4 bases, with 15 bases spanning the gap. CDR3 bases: TGTGCCAGCAGATTTGGAGACAGGCTTAATGAAAAACTGTTTTTT. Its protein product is CASRFGDRLNEKLFF.

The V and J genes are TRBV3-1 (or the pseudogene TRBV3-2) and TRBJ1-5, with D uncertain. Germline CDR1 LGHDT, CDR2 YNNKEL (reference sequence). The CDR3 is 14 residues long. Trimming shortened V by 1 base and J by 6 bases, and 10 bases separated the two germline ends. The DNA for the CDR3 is TGTGCCAGCAGCCAAGGGGTGGAGGGTCAGCCCCAGCATTTT. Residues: CASSQGVEGQPQHF.

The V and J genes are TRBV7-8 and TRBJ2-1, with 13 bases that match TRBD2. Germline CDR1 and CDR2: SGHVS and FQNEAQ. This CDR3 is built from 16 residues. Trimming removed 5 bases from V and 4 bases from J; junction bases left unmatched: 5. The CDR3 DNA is TGTGCCAGCAGCCTGTGGACTAGCGGGAGTTACAATGAGCAGTTCTTC. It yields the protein CASSLWTSGSYNEQFF.

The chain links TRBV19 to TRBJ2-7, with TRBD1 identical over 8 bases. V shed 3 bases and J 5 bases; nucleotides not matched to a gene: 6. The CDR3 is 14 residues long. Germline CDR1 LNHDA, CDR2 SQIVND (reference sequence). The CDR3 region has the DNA TGTGCCAGTAGTATGGACAGGGAATCCCACGAGCAGTACTTC. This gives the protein CASSMDRESHEQYF.

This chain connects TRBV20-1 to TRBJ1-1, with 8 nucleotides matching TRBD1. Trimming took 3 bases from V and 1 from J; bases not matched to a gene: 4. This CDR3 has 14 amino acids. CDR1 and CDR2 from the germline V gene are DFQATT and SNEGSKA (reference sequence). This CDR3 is CSASSQGGNTEAFF. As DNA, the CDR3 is TGCAGTGCTAGTTCACAGGGGGGGAACACTGAAGCTTTCTTT.

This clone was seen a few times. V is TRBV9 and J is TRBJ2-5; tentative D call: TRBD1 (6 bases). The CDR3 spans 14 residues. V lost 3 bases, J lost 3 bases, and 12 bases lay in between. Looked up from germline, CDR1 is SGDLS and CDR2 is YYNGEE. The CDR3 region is CASSGEDSKETQYF. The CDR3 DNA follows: TGTGCCAGCAGCGGAGAGGACAGTAAAGAGACCCAGTACTTC.

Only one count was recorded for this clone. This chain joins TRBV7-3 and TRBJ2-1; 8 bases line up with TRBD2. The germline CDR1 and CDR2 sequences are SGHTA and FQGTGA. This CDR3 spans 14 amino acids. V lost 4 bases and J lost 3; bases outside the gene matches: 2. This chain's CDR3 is CASSSGLDYNEQFF. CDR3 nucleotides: TGTGCCAGCAGCTCGGGACTAGACTACAATGAGCAGTTCTTC.

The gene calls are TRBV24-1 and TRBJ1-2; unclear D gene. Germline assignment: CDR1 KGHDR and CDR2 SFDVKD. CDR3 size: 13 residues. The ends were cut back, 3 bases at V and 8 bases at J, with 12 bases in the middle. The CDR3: CATSDPNSGGYTF. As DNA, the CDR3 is TGTGCCACCAGTGATCCCAACAGCGGGGGCTACACCTTC.

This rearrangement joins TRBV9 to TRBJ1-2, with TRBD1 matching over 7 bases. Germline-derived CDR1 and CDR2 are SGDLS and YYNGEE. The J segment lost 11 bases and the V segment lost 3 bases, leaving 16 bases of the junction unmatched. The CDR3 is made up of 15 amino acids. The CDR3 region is CASSAVAGQAPGYTF. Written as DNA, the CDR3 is TGTGCCAGCAGCGCAGTCGCAGGACAGGCCCCTGGGTACACCTTC.

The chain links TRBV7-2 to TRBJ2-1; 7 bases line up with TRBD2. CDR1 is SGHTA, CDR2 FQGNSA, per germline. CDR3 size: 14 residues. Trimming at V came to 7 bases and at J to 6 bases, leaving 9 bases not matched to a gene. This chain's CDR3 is CASTRGGSRNEQFF. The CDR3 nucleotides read TGTGCCAGCACCCGGGGAGGGTCACGCAATGAGCAGTTCTTC.